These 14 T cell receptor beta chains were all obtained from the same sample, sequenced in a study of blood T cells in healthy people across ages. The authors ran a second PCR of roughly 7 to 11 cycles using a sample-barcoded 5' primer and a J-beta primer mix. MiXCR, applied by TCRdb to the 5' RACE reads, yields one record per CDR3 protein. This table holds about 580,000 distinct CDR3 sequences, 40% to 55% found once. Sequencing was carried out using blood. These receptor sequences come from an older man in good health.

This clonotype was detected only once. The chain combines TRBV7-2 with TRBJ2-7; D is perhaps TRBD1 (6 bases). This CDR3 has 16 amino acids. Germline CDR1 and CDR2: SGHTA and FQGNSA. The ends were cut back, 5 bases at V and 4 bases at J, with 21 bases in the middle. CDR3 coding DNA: TGTGCCAGCAGCCTCTCCCCCGACAGGCCCTGGTACGAGCAGTACTTC. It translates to CASSLSPDRPWYEQYF.

CDR3 in amino acids: CSVMPQRGSYNEQFF. DNA for the CDR3: TGCAGTGTCATGCCCCAACGGGGTTCCTACAATGAGCAGTTCTTC. This chain joins TRBV20-1 and TRBJ2-1, with D maybe TRBD2 (5 bases). Trimming pared 7 bases from V and 1 base from J, leaving 17 bases between. The CDR3 contains 15 residues. Germline V gene sequence: CDR1 DFQATT, CDR2 SNEGSKA (reference sequence).

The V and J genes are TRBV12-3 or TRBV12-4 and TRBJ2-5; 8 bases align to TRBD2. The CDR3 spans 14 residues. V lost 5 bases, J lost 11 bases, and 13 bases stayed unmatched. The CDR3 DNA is TGTGCCAGCAGTCCTGCTAGCGGGCAATATGAGCAGTACTTC. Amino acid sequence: CASSPASGQYEQYF.

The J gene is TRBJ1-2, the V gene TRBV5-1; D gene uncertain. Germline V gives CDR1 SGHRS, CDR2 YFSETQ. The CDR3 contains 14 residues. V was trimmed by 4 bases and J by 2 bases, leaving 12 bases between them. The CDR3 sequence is CASSTSEPNYGYTF. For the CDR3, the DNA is TGCGCCAGCAGCACCTCGGAGCCCAACTATGGCTACACCTTC.

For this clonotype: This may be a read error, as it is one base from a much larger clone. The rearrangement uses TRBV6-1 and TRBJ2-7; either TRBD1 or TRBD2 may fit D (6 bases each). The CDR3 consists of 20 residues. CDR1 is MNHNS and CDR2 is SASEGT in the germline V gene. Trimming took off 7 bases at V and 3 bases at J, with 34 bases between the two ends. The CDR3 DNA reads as TGTGCCAGCACCAAATCGGTGGGGGCAGGGAGGTTATGGGGTTTCTACGAGCAGTACTTC. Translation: CASTKSVGAGRLWGFYEQYF.

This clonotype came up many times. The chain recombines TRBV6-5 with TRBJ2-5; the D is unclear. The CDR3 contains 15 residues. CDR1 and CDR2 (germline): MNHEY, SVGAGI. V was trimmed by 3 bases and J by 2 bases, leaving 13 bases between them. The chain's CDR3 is CASSYNSEGQETQYF. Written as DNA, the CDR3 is TGTGCCAGCAGTTATAACAGCGAAGGGCAAGAGACCCAGTACTTC.

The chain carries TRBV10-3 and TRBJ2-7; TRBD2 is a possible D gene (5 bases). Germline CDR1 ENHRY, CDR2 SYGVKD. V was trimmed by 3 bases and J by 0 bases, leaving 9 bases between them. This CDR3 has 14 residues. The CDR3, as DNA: TGTGCCATCAGTGAAGGTGGGAGCTCCTACGAGCAGTACTTC. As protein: CAISEGGSSYEQYF.

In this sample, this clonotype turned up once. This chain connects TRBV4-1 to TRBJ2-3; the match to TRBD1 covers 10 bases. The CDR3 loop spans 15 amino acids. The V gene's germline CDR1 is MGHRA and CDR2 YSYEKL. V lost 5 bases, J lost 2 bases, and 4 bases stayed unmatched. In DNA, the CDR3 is TGCGCCAGCAGCGAGGACAGGGGGTTCACAGATACGCAGTATTTT. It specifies CASSEDRGFTDTQYF.

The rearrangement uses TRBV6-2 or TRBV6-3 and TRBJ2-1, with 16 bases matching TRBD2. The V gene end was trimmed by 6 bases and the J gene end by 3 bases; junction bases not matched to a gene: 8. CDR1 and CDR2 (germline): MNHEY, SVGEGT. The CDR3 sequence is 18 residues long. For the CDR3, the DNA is TGTGCCAGCAGCATCGGGACTAGCGGGGGGGCCTTCTACAATGAGCAGTTCTTC. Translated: CASSIGTSGGAFYNEQFF.

The chain's CDR3 is CASKHRRAGGIDTQYF. CDR3 nucleotide sequence: TGTGCCAGCAAGCACCGTCGAGCGGGGGGAATAGATACGCAGTATTTT. This chain connects TRBV7-8 to TRBJ2-3; 9 bases line up with TRBD2. The V gene end was trimmed by 7 bases and the J gene end by 5 bases; junction bases not matched to a gene: 13. Germline V gene lookup returns CDR1 SGHVS and CDR2 FQNEAQ. This CDR3 has 16 amino acids.

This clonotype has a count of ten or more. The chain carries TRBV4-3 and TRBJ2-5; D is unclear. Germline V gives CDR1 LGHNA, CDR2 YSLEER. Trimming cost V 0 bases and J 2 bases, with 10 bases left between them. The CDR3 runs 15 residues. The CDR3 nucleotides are TGCGCCAGCAGCCAAGATCGGGCCCCACAAGAGACCCAGTACTTC. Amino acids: CASSQDRAPQETQYF.

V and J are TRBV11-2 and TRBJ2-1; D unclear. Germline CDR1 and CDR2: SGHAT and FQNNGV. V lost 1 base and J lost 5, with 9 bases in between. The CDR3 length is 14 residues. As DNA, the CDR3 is TGTGCCAGCAGCTTAGGTCGCCTAAACAATGAGCAGTTCTTC. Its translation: CASSLGRLNNEQFF.

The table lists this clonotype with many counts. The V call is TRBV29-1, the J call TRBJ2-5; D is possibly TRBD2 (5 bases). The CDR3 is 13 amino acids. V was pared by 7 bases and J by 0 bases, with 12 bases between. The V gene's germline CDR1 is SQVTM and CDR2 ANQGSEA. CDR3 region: CSAGGNNQETQYF. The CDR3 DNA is TGCAGCGCTGGAGGAAACAACCAAGAGACCCAGTACTTC.

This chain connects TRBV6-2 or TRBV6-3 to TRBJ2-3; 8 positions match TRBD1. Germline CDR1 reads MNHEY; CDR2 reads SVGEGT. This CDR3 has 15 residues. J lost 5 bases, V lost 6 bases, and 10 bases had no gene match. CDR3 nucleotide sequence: TGTGCCAGCAGGAAAACAGGGGGTCGAGTAGATACGCAGTATTTT. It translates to CASRKTGGRVDTQYF.